These 24 T cell receptor beta chains share one sample of origin, sequenced in a study of blood T cell repertoires in COVID-19. Clones were sequenced by immunoSEQ multiplex PCR, and TCRdb holds only the in-frame ones, with some missing. The repertoire consists of about 83,000 clones, with over 85% occurring once and the leading ten covering 15% to 20%. The sequenced sample consisted of peripheral blood. The origin of the receptors is a woman older than 75 with active or convalescent COVID-19.

This chain joins TRBV28 and TRBJ1-5, with a weak D call TRBD1 (6 bases). Germline V gene sequence: CDR1 MDHEN, CDR2 SYDVKM. Trimming took off 4 bases at V and 0 bases at J, with 10 bases between the two ends. This CDR3 is 15 amino acids long. The CDR3 DNA follows: TGTGCCAGCAGTTCCACAGGGCTTAGCAATCAGCCCCAGCATTTT. Its protein is CASSSTGLSNQPQHF.

This sequence joins TRBV11-2 and TRBJ1-4, with TRBD1 matching over 9 bases. The CDR3 is made up of 17 amino acids. Germline CDR1 reads SGHAT; CDR2 reads FQNNGV. The V gene end was trimmed by 2 bases and the J gene end by 10 bases; junction bases not matched to a gene: 14. The CDR3 region is CASSLSSSYRQGGKLFF. The CDR3 bases are TGTGCCAGCAGCTTAAGTTCCTCCTACAGACAGGGGGGAAAACTGTTTTTT.

The gene calls are TRBV6-4 and TRBJ1-6; a weak D match, TRBD1 (5 bases). Germline V gives CDR1 MRHNA, CDR2 SNTAGT. This CDR3 region has 14 residues. The V end was cut by 6 bases, the J end by 9 bases, with 15 bases between. CDR3 bases: TGTGCCAGCAGGACTACGGGGGGTGGTTCACCCCTCCACTTT. Protein sequence: CASRTTGGGSPLHF.

The genes are TRBV7-2 and TRBJ1-1; perhaps TRBD1 as D (5 bases). V was clipped by 1 base and J by 6 bases, with 9 bases between them. The CDR3 runs to 13 residues. The germline CDR1 and CDR2 sequences are SGHTA and FQGNSA. The CDR3 loop reads CASSLVGVSEAFF. CDR3 in DNA: TGTGCCAGCAGCTTAGTAGGGGTATCTGAAGCTTTCTTT. Filled out from reference TRBV7-2 and TRBJ1-1, the complete variable domain reads GAGVSQSPSNKVTEKGKDVELRCDPISGHTALYWYRQSLGQGLEFLIYFQGNSAPDKSGLPSDRFSAERTGGSVSTLTIQRTQQEDSAVYLCASSLVGVSEAFFGQGTRLTVV.

The chain carries TRBV2 and TRBJ2-7, with 9 nucleotides matching TRBD1. The V segment lost 4 bases and the J segment 3 bases; nucleotides outside the gene matches: 10. The CDR3 loop spans 16 amino acids. The V gene's germline CDR1 is SNHLY and CDR2 FYNNEI. The CDR3 DNA is TGTGCCAGCAGTGGGACAGGGGCAGTGAGTTACTACGAGCAGTACTTC. The encoded protein is CASSGTGAVSYYEQYF. Filled out from reference TRBV2 and TRBJ2-7, the complete variable domain reads EPEVTQTPSHQVTQMGQEVILRCVPISNHLYFYWYRQILGQKVEFLVSFYNNEISEKSEIFDDQFSVERPDGSNFTLKIRSTKLEDSAMYFCASSGTGAVSYYEQYFGPGTRLTVT.

The chain recombines TRBV27 with TRBJ1-2; possibly TRBD1 for D (5 bases). This CDR3 has 13 residues. Trimming shortened V by 2 bases and J by 6 bases, and 10 bases separated the two germline ends. The germline V gene has CDR1 MNHEY and CDR2 SMNVEV (reference sequence). The chain's CDR3 is CASSLVAGHGYTF. The DNA for the CDR3 is TGTGCCAGCAGTTTAGTGGCAGGGCATGGCTACACCTTC.

V and J are TRBV9 and TRBJ1-4, with TRBD1 identical over 9 bases. With V trimmed by 4 bases and J by 7 bases, 5 bases remained unmatched. The CDR3 covers 14 residues. The V gene's germline CDR1 is SGDLS and CDR2 YYNGEE. The CDR3 DNA reads as TGTGCCAGCAGCTCGGGACAGGGAGGTGAAAAACTGTTTTTT. As protein: CASSSGQGGEKLFF.

The J gene is TRBJ1-2, the V gene TRBV19, with D unclear. The ends were cut back, 8 bases at V and 1 base at J, with 14 bases in the middle. The CDR3 sequence is 14 residues long. CDR1 is LNHDA and CDR2 is SQIVND in the germline V gene (reference sequence). CDR3 amino acids: CASSEGSFNYGYTF. The CDR3 DNA sequence: TGTGCCAGTTCGGAGGGATCCTTTAACTATGGCTACACCTTC.

V is TRBV9 and J is TRBJ2-2; no clear D gene. The CDR3 consists of 14 residues. CDR1 SGDLS and CDR2 YYNGEE come from the germline V gene. V lost 1 base to trimming and J lost 0 bases, with 4 bases between them. The CDR3 reads CASSVHSNTGELFF. The CDR3 nucleotides are TGTGCCAGCAGCGTACACTCGAACACCGGGGAGCTGTTTTTT.

V usage is TRBV5-1 and J usage is TRBJ2-6; 8 positions agree with TRBD2. The junction had 3 bases not matched to a gene; V was cut back by 4 bases and J by 0 bases. The CDR3 consists of 16 residues. CDR1 and CDR2 from the germline V gene are SGHRS and YFSETQ. CDR3 sequence reads: CASSAGTSSGANVLTF. The CDR3, as DNA: TGCGCCAGCAGCGCAGGGACTAGCTCTGGGGCCAACGTCCTGACTTTC. Full variable domain (outside the CDR3, taken from reference TRBV5-1 and TRBJ2-6): KAGVTQTPRYLIKTRGQQVTLSCSPISGHRSVSWYQQTPGQGLQFLFEYFSETQRNKGNFPGRFSGRQFSNSRSEMNVSTLELGDSALYLCASSAGTSSGANVLTFGAGSRLTVL.

The V and J genes are TRBV4-1 and TRBJ1-2; the D is unclear. The germline gives CDR1 MGHRA, CDR2 YSYEKL. The CDR3 totals 16 residues. The germline V and J ends were trimmed by 2 bases and 6 bases, with 19 bases remaining between them. The DNA for the CDR3 is TGCGCCAGCAGCCAAACCATCCCCCGTCCCCGCGATGGCTACACCTTC. Protein: CASSQTIPRPRDGYTF.

The chain recombines TRBV3-1 (or the pseudogene TRBV3-2) with TRBJ1-6, with 7 bases matching TRBD1. CDR3 length: 14 amino acids. Germline assignment: CDR1 LGHDT and CDR2 YNNKEL (reference sequence). V dropped 4 bases and J dropped 4; count of bases not matched to a gene: 1. This CDR3 reads CASSPGQYNSPLHF. In DNA form, the CDR3 reads TGTGCCAGCAGCCCGGGACAGTATAATTCACCCCTCCACTTT.

This clone was seen more than once but under ten times. CDR3 DNA sequence: TGTGCCAGCAGCCCGGGACAGGCCCACGAGCAGTACTTC. It specifies CASSPGQAHEQYF. J is TRBJ2-7 and V is TRBV13; 8 bases map to TRBD1. The ends lost 5 bases at V and 5 bases at J; junction bases unmatched: 5. The CDR3 covers 13 residues. Germline CDR1 PRHDT, CDR2 FYEKMQ (reference sequence). The full variable domain, its missing parts supplied by reference TRBV13 and TRBJ2-7, is AAGVIQSPRHLIKEKRETATLKCYPIPRHDTVYWYQQGPGQDPQFLISFYEKMQSDKGSIPDRFSAQQFSDYHSELNMSSLELGDSALYFCASSPGQAHEQYFGPGTRLTVT.

The rearrangement uses TRBV19 and TRBJ1-3; no reliable D call. This CDR3 is built from 11 residues. The ends were cut back, 5 bases at V and 7 bases at J, with 6 bases in the middle. In germline, CDR1 is LNHDA, CDR2 SQIVND (reference sequence). CDR3 bases: TGTGCCAGTAGTCACACGAACACCATATATTTT. As protein: CASSHTNTIYF. The full variable domain, completed using reference TRBV19 and TRBJ1-3, is DGGITQSPKYLFRKEGQNVTLSCEQNLNHDAMYWYRQDPGQGLRLIYYSQIVNDFQKGDIAEGYSVSREKKESFPLTVTSAQKNPTAFYLCASSHTNTIYFGEGSWLTVV.

This clone was detected once. This chain connects TRBV10-3 to TRBJ1-2, with 12 bases matching TRBD1. This CDR3 is built from 18 residues. Germline V gene data show CDR1 as ENHRY and CDR2 as SYGVKD. The V segment lost 4 bases and the J segment 3 bases; nucleotides outside the gene matches: 12. CDR3 in DNA: TGTGCCATCAGTGGCCCCCCGGGACAGGGGGCGGAAGACTATGGCTACACCTTC. This codes for CAISGPPGQGAEDYGYTF.

The V and J genes are TRBV4-1 and TRBJ2-2; D is perhaps TRBD2 (5 bases). CDR3 size: 16 residues. Trimming removed 3 bases at V and 6 bases at J, with 17 bases between. CDR1 is MGHRA and CDR2 is YSYEKL in the germline V gene. As DNA, the CDR3 is TGCGCCAGCAGCCATGGTTCGATAAGGAGGCCCGGGGAGCTGTTTTTT. This encodes CASSHGSIRRPGELFF.

This clone was counted only a few times. The chain links TRBV5-5 to TRBJ1-6; D possibly corresponds to TRBD1 (5 bases). Germline lookup yields CDR1 SGHKS and CDR2 YYEKEE (reference sequence). CDR3 size: 15 residues. The V and J ends lost 0 bases and 9 bases respectively, with 13 bases between them. The CDR3 is CASSLETRQGSPLHF. Written as DNA, the CDR3 is TGTGCCAGCAGCTTGGAGACCCGTCAGGGTTCACCCCTCCACTTT. Full variable domain (outside the CDR3, taken from reference TRBV5-5 and TRBJ1-6): DAGVTQSPTHLIKTRGQQVTLRCSPISGHKSVSWYQQVLGQGPQFIFQYYEKEERGRGNFPDRFSARQFPNYSSELNVNALLLGDSALYLCASSLETRQGSPLHFGNGTRLTVT.

The V gene is TRBV23-1, the J gene TRBJ1-2, with D uncertain. TRBV23-1 counts as an open reading frame of uncertain function. The V end lost 0 bases, the J end lost 3 bases, and 8 bases lay between the germline ends. The CDR3 covers 14 residues. The CDR3 region has the DNA TGCGCCAGCAGTCAATCGGGCACCGACTATGGCTACACCTTC. Encoded protein: CASSQSGTDYGYTF.

The chain recombines TRBV7-9 with TRBJ2-2; D gene ambiguous. The CDR3 length is 14 residues. Germline-derived CDR1 and CDR2 are SEHNR and FQNEAQ (reference sequence). The V and J ends lost 2 bases and 3 bases respectively, with 7 bases between them. CDR3 sequence: CASSLKRDTGELFF. For the CDR3, the DNA is TGTGCCAGCAGCTTAAAACGGGACACCGGGGAGCTGTTTTTT.

J is TRBJ1-5 and V is TRBV29-1; 7 bases are a match to TRBD1. CDR3 length equals 13 residues. V shed 5 bases, J shed 7 bases, and the junction held 8 bases outside the gene matches. Germline CDR1 is SQVTM and CDR2 is ANQGSEA. DNA for the CDR3: TGCAGCGTTCGACAGGGTTTTGACCAGCCCCAGCATTTT. Residues: CSVRQGFDQPQHF.

This clone was observed a single time. The chain recombines TRBV7-9 with TRBJ2-1, with D perhaps matching TRBD2 (6 bases). Trimming cost V 6 bases and J 0 bases, with 12 bases left between them. The CDR3 has 15 amino acids. The germline CDR1 and CDR2 sequences are SEHNR and FQNEAQ (reference sequence). CDR3 bases: TGTGCCAGCAGACCCCTAGCGAACTCCTACAATGAGCAGTTCTTC. Its protein is CASRPLANSYNEQFF.

The genes are TRBV12-2 and TRBJ1-1; the D call of TRBD1 is as the table states it, not checked on the DNA. TRBV12-2 is labeled a pseudogene. The CDR3 is made up of 13 amino acids. The CDR3 coding sequence is TGTGCAATGGGGAGACAGGGGTCCTCTGAAGCTTTCTTT. Amino acid sequence: CAMGRQGSSEAFF.

The rearrangement uses TRBV27 and TRBJ1-5, with D maybe TRBD1 (5 bases). From germline, CDR1 is MNHEY and CDR2 SMNVEV (reference sequence). CDR3 length: 15 residues. The germline V and J ends were trimmed by 5 bases and 3 bases, with 14 bases remaining between them. The DNA of the CDR3 is TGTGCCAGCAGTCTGATTCAGGGTCCCAATCAGCCCCAGCATTTT. It codes for CASSLIQGPNQPQHF.

The genes are TRBV5-1 and TRBJ2-1, with D possibly TRBD2 on 6 matching bases. The V gene lost 4 bases and the J gene lost 8 bases, with 13 bases spanning the gap. The CDR3 runs 13 residues. Germline V gives CDR1 SGHRS, CDR2 YFSETQ. CDR3 coding DNA: TGCGCCAGCAGCGCGGGACCCAACGATGAGCAGTTCTTC. As protein: CASSAGPNDEQFF. The entire variable domain, with the rest obtained from reference TRBV5-1 and TRBJ2-1, is as follows: KAGVTQTPRYLIKTRGQQVTLSCSPISGHRSVSWYQQTPGQGLQFLFEYFSETQRNKGNFPGRFSGRQFSNSRSEMNVSTLELGDSALYLCASSAGPNDEQFFGPGTRLTVL.